Below, 8 T cell receptor beta chains from the same sample are listed, as sequenced in a study of blood T cell repertoires in COVID-19. The protocol was immunoSEQ multiplex PCR, while the TCRdb copy is restricted to in-frame clones and leaves out a portion. The sample gives roughly 150,000 clones, roughly nine tenths of which show up once; roughly 4% is in the top ten. The specimen sequenced was peripheral blood. The receptor set was obtained from a woman aged 70 to 79 with acute or convalescent COVID-19.

This rearrangement joins TRBV19 to TRBJ2-7; possible D gene TRBD1, 5 bases. The V gene's germline CDR1 is LNHDA and CDR2 SQIVND (reference sequence). Trimming took off 6 bases at V and 4 bases at J, with 13 bases between the two ends. The CDR3 totals 13 residues. The CDR3 region is CASSTGHLYEQYF. CDR3 DNA sequence: TGTGCCAGTAGCACAGGACACCTATACGAGCAGTACTTC.

The chain employs TRBV9 and TRBJ2-1, with 15 bases that match TRBD2. In germline, CDR1 is SGDLS, CDR2 YYNGEE. This CDR3 region has 15 residues. Losses at the gene ends were 3 bases for V and 8 bases for J; bases not matched to a gene: 3. CDR3 protein: CASSEGLAGGYEQFF. In DNA, the CDR3 is TGTGCCAGCAGCGAGGGACTAGCGGGAGGTTATGAGCAGTTCTTC. The complete variable domain, with remaining parts taken from reference TRBV9 and TRBJ2-1, reads DSGVTQTPKHLITATGQRVTLRCSPRSGDLSVYWYQQSLDQGLQFLIQYYNGEERAKGNILERFSAQQFPDLHSELNLSSLELGDSALYFCASSEGLAGGYEQFFGPGTRLTVL.

CDR3 protein: CASSLNRGQSGYTF. The CDR3 coding sequence is TGTGCCAGCAGTTTAAACAGGGGGCAAAGTGGCTACACCTTC. The chain is built from TRBV28 and TRBJ1-2; 9 bases are shared with TRBD1. Germline V gene lookup returns CDR1 MDHEN and CDR2 SYDVKM. Trimming cost V 2 bases and J 7 bases; bases outside gene matches: 5. The CDR3 spans 14 residues.

The chain recombines TRBV11-3 with TRBJ2-5; maybe TRBD2 (5 bases). Trimming took 5 bases from V and 4 from J, leaving 11 bases between them. There are 13 residues in the CDR3. CDR1 and CDR2 from the germline V gene are SGHNT and YENEEA. CDR3 sequence: CASSPGFRETQYF. The CDR3 DNA sequence: TGTGCCAGCAGCCCGGGGTTTCGAGAGACCCAGTACTTC.

A single count supports this clone. The chain joins TRBV6-2 or TRBV6-3 to TRBJ1-1; TRBD1 might be the D (5 bases). V dropped 4 bases and J dropped 2 bases, with 8 bases sitting between them. The CDR3 contains 13 residues. CDR1 MNHEY and CDR2 SVGEGT come from the germline V gene. CDR3 sequence (DNA): TGTGCCAGCAGTTTACAGGTAAACACTGAAGCTTTCTTT. Translating gives CASSLQVNTEAFF.

This clone was counted between two and nine times. The chain employs TRBV5-5 and TRBJ1-3, with a weak D call TRBD1 (6 bases). The CDR3 contains 15 residues. V gave up 0 bases and J gave up 5 bases, with 12 bases separating them. In germline, CDR1 is SGHKS, CDR2 YYEKEE (reference sequence). The CDR3 DNA reads as TGTGCCAGCAGCTTGGGGACAGAGTCCCGAAACACCATATATTTT. This codes for CASSLGTESRNTIYF.

The chain couples TRBV29-1 to TRBJ2-7, with D possibly being TRBD1 (7 bases). The germline V gene encodes CDR1 SQVTM and CDR2 ANQGSEA. Trimming cost V 7 bases and J 2 bases, with 18 bases left between them. CDR3 size: 14 residues. The CDR3 region is CSAGGGQKTYEQYF. CDR3 sequence (DNA): TGCAGCGCCGGAGGGGGACAGAAGACCTACGAGCAGTACTTC.

V usage is TRBV11-2 and J usage is TRBJ1-1; weak D call: TRBD1 (5 bases). V dropped 2 bases and J dropped 4 bases, with 8 bases sitting between them. CDR1 SGHAT and CDR2 FQNNGV come from the germline V gene. CDR3 length equals 13 residues. CDR3 nucleotide sequence: TGTGCCAGCAGCTTAATGGGGGGCACTGAAGCTTTCTTT. It encodes CASSLMGGTEAFF. The whole variable domain, filled in from reference TRBV11-2 and TRBJ1-1, reads EAGVAQSPRYKIIEKRQSVAFWCNPISGHATLYWYQQILGQGPKLLIQFQNNGVVDDSQLPKDRFSAERLKGVDSTLKIQPAKLEDSAVYLCASSLMGGTEAFFGQGTRLTVV.